The 21 T cell receptor beta chains given below trace back to one sample, sequenced in a study of human T cells and chemical hapten exposure. Documented time point: patch test 2, 6 weeks after DPC sensitization. Treatment meaning: therapeutic diphenylcyclopropenone sensitization with weekly scalp DPC. A single record per CDR3 protein comes from TCRdb applying MiXCR to the RACE reads. The sample yields tens of thousands of distinct CDR3 sequences, about 9.4% seen once. The input for sequencing was whole blood, taken in connection with sensitization to the hapten diphenylcyclopropenone (DPC). The receptors originated from a woman between 50 and 59 years old with alopecia areata. Some clones in this sample may be carry-over from other donors' samples.

The V and J genes are TRBV12-3 or TRBV12-4 and TRBJ1-5; TRBD1 matches at 10 bases. The J call may be in error: the DNA end matches TRBJ2-3 better. The CDR3 spans 14 residues. CDR3 bases: TGTGCCAGCACCGAGACAGGGGGCCGTCAGCCCCAGTATTTT. It specifies CASTETGGRQPQYF.

Turning to this clonotype: This may be a read error: a much more frequent sequence differs by one nucleotide. This chain connects TRBV5-6 to TRBJ2-7, with 14 positions matching TRBD2. The V gene end was trimmed by 4 bases and the J gene end by 4 bases; junction bases not matched to a gene: 7. Germline CDR1 is SGHDT and CDR2 is YYEEEE. CDR3 length: 16 residues. The chain's CDR3 is CASSRTRTSGRYEQYF. The CDR3, as DNA: TGTGCCAGCAGCCGTACCAGGACTAGCGGGAGGTACGAGCAGTACTTC.

This clonotype was seen ten or more times. The genes are TRBV20-1 and TRBJ2-3; the D gene is possibly TRBD1 (5 bases). Per the germline V gene, CDR1 is DFQATT and CDR2 is SNEGSKA (reference sequence). CDR3 length equals 15 residues. Trimming cost V 5 bases and J 2 bases, with 17 bases left between them. In DNA form, the CDR3 reads TGCAGTGCTCAGGGCCCTAGGTCAAACACAGATACGCAGTATTTT. Its translation is CSAQGPRSNTDTQYF.

This clonotype has a handful of counts. The chain couples TRBV7-2 to TRBJ1-1; D is unclear. The germline gives CDR1 SGHTA, CDR2 FQGNSA. The CDR3 totals 12 residues. Between the trimmed V and J ends, which lost 3 bases and 3 bases, there was a span of 5 bases. CDR3 DNA sequence: TGTGCCAGCAGCTTTGGGGACACTGAAGCTTTCTTT. It codes for CASSFGDTEAFF.

This clonotype was picked up many times. The J gene is TRBJ1-2, the V gene TRBV6-4; D ambiguous. The CDR3 consists of 13 residues. V dropped 6 bases and J dropped 4 bases, with 12 bases sitting between them. Per the germline V gene, CDR1 is MRHNA and CDR2 is SNTAGT. This CDR3 reads CASRPATGYGYTF. Here the CDR3 DNA reads TGTGCCAGCAGGCCCGCCACTGGCTATGGCTACACCTTC.

This clonotype was counted between two and nine times. The chain recombines TRBV20-1 with TRBJ1-2, with D possibly matching TRBD1 (5 bases). Germline CDR1 DFQATT, CDR2 SNEGSKA (reference sequence). V lost 0 bases and J lost 2, with 19 bases in between. The CDR3 is made up of 17 amino acids. This CDR3 is CSARDLWERGINYGYTF. The CDR3 DNA follows: TGCAGTGCTAGAGATCTTTGGGAAAGGGGAATAAACTATGGCTACACCTTC.

The chain uses TRBV7-8 and TRBJ2-5; tentative D call: TRBD2 (6 bases). Germline loops: CDR1 SGHVS, CDR2 FQNEAQ. V was cut by 5 bases and J by 5 bases, with 12 bases left in between. This CDR3 is built from 13 residues. CDR3 loop: CASSNRGLETQYF. The CDR3 region has the DNA TGTGCCAGCAGCAACCGGGGGTTGGAGACCCAGTACTTC.

This clonotype was found many times. The V gene is TRBV28, the J gene TRBJ2-7; D is perhaps TRBD1 (6 bases). CDR3 length: 12 amino acids. V lost 6 bases and J lost 6, with 12 bases in between. Germline V gene sequence: CDR1 MDHEN, CDR2 SYDVKM. The CDR3 sequence: CASRQQGAEQYF. CDR3 nucleotide sequence: TGTGCCAGCAGGCAACAGGGCGCCGAGCAGTACTTC.

The rearrangement joins TRBV6-6 to TRBJ2-5; D remains ambiguous. CDR1 MNHNY and CDR2 SVGAGI come from the germline V gene (reference sequence). The CDR3 has 13 amino acids. The V end was cut by 0 bases, the J end by 5 bases, with 7 bases between. CDR3 in amino acids: CASSYSLRETQYF. The CDR3 DNA follows: TGTGCCAGCAGTTACTCTTTACGGGAGACCCAGTACTTC.

This clonotype has ten or more counts. This chain connects TRBV4-1 to TRBJ2-1, with TRBD2 matching over 7 bases. Germline V gene lookup returns CDR1 MGHRA and CDR2 YSYEKL. The CDR3 is 22 residues long. Trimming at V came to 0 bases and at J to 0 bases, leaving 20 bases not matched to a gene. CDR3: CASSQDSASGYEVPSSYNEQFF. CDR3 coding DNA: TGCGCCAGCAGCCAAGATTCGGCTAGCGGTTACGAGGTCCCTAGCTCCTACAATGAGCAGTTCTTC.

The rearrangement joins TRBV20-1 to TRBJ1-1; D is perhaps TRBD1 (6 bases). The CDR3 consists of 15 residues. Germline V gene lookup returns CDR1 DFQATT and CDR2 SNEGSKA (reference sequence). Trimming removed 8 bases at V and 0 bases at J, with 19 bases between. CDR3 nucleotide sequence: TGCAGTCAAATTCAGACAGGCCGAATGAACACTGAAGCTTTCTTT. Its translation: CSQIQTGRMNTEAFF.

This clonotype was counted between two and nine times. V usage is TRBV18 and J usage is TRBJ2-1; D not resolved. This CDR3 has 12 amino acids. Deletions cut 11 bases from V and 6 bases from J, with 14 bases between. Looked up from germline, CDR1 is KGHSH and CDR2 is LQKENI. The CDR3 loop is CACGRSLNEQFF. CDR3 DNA: TGTGCCTGTGGACGAAGTCTCAATGAGCAGTTCTTC.

The rearrangement links TRBV11-3 to TRBJ2-1, with D maybe TRBD2 (6 bases). V dropped 5 bases and J dropped 3 bases, with 14 bases sitting between them. The CDR3 is made up of 15 amino acids. CDR1 is SGHNT, CDR2 YENEEA, per germline. CDR3 residues: CASSQAGLYYNEQFF. CDR3 bases: TGTGCCAGCAGCCAGGCGGGACTCTACTACAATGAGCAGTTCTTC. The full variable domain, completed using reference TRBV11-3 and TRBJ2-1, is EAGVVQSPRYKIIEKKQPVAFWCNPISGHNTLYWYLQNLGQGPELLIRYENEEAVDDSQLPKDRFSAERLKGVDSTLKIQPAELGDSAVYLCASSQAGLYYNEQFFGPGTRLTVL.

The table lists this clonotype with many counts. The rearrangement uses TRBV12-2 and TRBJ2-7; the table's D call, TRBD2, has no DNA check behind it. TRBV12-2 is designated a pseudogene. This CDR3 region has 15 residues. DNA for the CDR3: TGTGCAAGTCGCTTAGGGCTAGCGGGAACCCACGAGCAGTACTTC. Amino acids: CASRLGLAGTHEQYF.

This clonotype was picked up a small number of times. V gene TRBV7-2 combines with J gene TRBJ2-2, with 13 bases identical to TRBD2. Germline V gives CDR1 SGHTA, CDR2 FQGNSA. The CDR3 covers 17 residues. Trimming at V came to 5 bases and at J to 0 bases, leaving 3 bases not matched to a gene. The CDR3 DNA is TGTGCCAGCAGCGGAGGGACTAGCGGGACGAACACCGGGGAGCTGTTTTTT. It specifies CASSGGTSGTNTGELFF.

This clonotype was observed at least ten times. V is TRBV5-5 and J is TRBJ1-2; 8 bases line up with TRBD1. Losses at the gene ends were 9 bases for V and 1 base for J; bases not matched to a gene: 5. The length of the CDR3 is 13 residues. Germline V CDR1 and CDR2: SGHKS, YYEKEE (reference sequence). DNA of the CDR3: TGTGCCACCCGACAGGGGTATAACTATGGCTACACCTTC. Translating it yields CATRQGYNYGYTF.

This clonotype was recorded at least ten times. V gene TRBV20-1 combines with J gene TRBJ2-4; D tentatively fits TRBD1 or TRBD2 (5 bases each). This CDR3 is 18 amino acids long. V was shortened by 6 bases and J by 1 base, with 25 bases between the two germline ends. Germline loops: CDR1 DFQATT, CDR2 SNEGSKA (reference sequence). In DNA form, the CDR3 reads TGCAGTGCGGGCCTTGATAGCTCCCGGGACGGGGCCAAAAACATTCAGTACTTC. This sequence encodes CSAGLDSSRDGAKNIQYF.

Only a few counts were recorded for this clonotype. The rearrangement uses TRBV21-1 and TRBJ2-7; the table's D call, TRBD2, has no DNA check behind it. TRBV21-1 is an annotated pseudogene. This CDR3 is built from 14 residues. In DNA, the CDR3 is TGTGCCAGCAGCCTCCGGGGCCCTGCCTACGAGCAGTACTTC. Translating gives CASSLRGPAYEQYF.

This clonotype was observed many times. CDR3 coding DNA: TGTGCCAGCACCAGGGCGCGCCAGCCCCAGCATTTT. Its protein product is CASTRARQPQHF. The V and J genes are TRBV12-3 or TRBV12-4 and TRBJ1-5, with D possibly matching TRBD1 (5 bases). The ends were cut back, 7 bases at V and 7 bases at J, with 11 bases in the middle. The CDR3 spans 12 residues.

This clonotype occurred many times. This chain connects TRBV7-2 to TRBJ1-2; 7 nucleotides align to TRBD1. J lost 2 bases, V lost 10 bases, and 7 bases had no gene match. CDR3 length equals 13 residues. Germline lookup yields CDR1 SGHTA and CDR2 FQGNSA. The DNA for the CDR3 is TGTGCCACTTCGGGACAGATAAACTATGGCTACACCTTC. This codes for CATSGQINYGYTF.

This clonotype was picked up a small number of times. The chain uses TRBV10-3 and TRBJ1-1, with D perhaps TRBD1 (5 bases). Between the trimmed V and J ends, which lost 2 bases and 4 bases, there was a span of 11 bases. The CDR3 sequence is 14 residues long. In germline, CDR1 is ENHRY, CDR2 SYGVKD. CDR3 bases: TGTGCCATCAGTGAGCAGGGTGCCGTCACTGAAGCTTTCTTT. Translating it yields CAISEQGAVTEAFF.